The clone carrying this T cell receptor beta chain appeared once. These data come from a study of blood T cell repertoires in COVID-19. The wider study: There were acute and convalescent COVID-19 samples, and they came from the United States, Italy and Spain. The cDNA or gDNA used as material had been derived from T cells, B-cell-depleted T cells, or PBMCs.

Assay: immunoSEQ multiplex PCR; the TCRdb copy retains only in-frame clones and omits some. The table has around 300,000 clones, 80% to 90% seen once; the top ten hold around 3%. The V gene's germline CDR1 is LGHNA and CDR2 YSLEER. This CDR3 is 16 amino acids long. Trimming took 0 bases from V and 4 from J, leaving 15 bases between them. This receptor was obtained from a woman aged 25 to 39 with active or convalescent COVID-19. The chain uses TRBV4-3 and TRBJ1-2; D is possibly TRBD1 (6 bases). The sequenced material came from peripheral blood. CDR3: CASSQDRNRVAYGYTF. The DNA of the CDR3 is TGCGCCAGCAGCCAAGATCGTAACAGGGTAGCCTATGGCTACACCTTC.